The sequence of this TCR beta chain was determined in a study of beta chain features in type 1 diabetes. Study-wide background: Sorted cells numbering approximately 110,000,000 were examined across all samples.

Germline V gives CDR1 LGHNA, CDR2 YSLEER. This CDR3 is 13 amino acids long. V dropped 1 base and J dropped 8 bases, with 9 bases sitting between them. Study-wide findings and caveats: Since sequencing was performed on cDNA, cells with high TCR expression could be over-represented.

Expressed TCRB transcripts were sequenced because the entire RNA isolate underwent reverse transcription. Method: immunoSEQ multiplex PCR; TCRdb's copy keeps in-frame clones and lacks some. The profile covers roughly 240,000 clones, with about 70% appearing a single time and about 0.05% taken by the ten largest. This clone was counted once. Its antigen is unidentified. One heparinised draw of blood, averaging roughly 120 mL, came from each donor. Isolation of CD4+ naive, central memory, regulatory and stem cell-like memory cells was achieved by sorting via CD45RO/CCR7/CD25/CD127/CD95/CD27. The TCR comes from a man aged 25-40 years in good health. The gene calls are TRBV4-3 and TRBJ2-1, with no clear D. The sequenced sample was naive CD4+ T cells from blood. The CDR3 loop reads CASSQGPRDEQFF. The CDR3 nucleotides are TGCGCCAGCAGCCAAGGACCCCGGGATGAGCAGTTCTTC.